The entry below gives a single TCR beta chain sequence along with its context. No cognate antigen has been identified for it. Per-base quality was not reported, and no clone a single base away is much larger than it. The CDR3 regions of human TCRbeta chains were analyzed by immunosequencing. For the original study's pipeline: TCRs in the repertoires were matched against a reference library of SARS-CoV-2-specific TCRs that had been generated with the MIRA antigen-specificity platform. Breadth meant the fraction of unique TCRs that were SARS-CoV-2-associated, whereas depth meant the fraction of total T cells that were SARS-CoV-2-associated. Each spike-specific TCR was assigned to its reactive spike region and to a CD4 or CD8 class using the MIRA data. Log10-transformed breadth and depth values were compared by one-way ANOVA with Sidak's multiple comparisons tests. This is the immuneACCESS table as TCRdb keeps it, with only in-frame sequences that have V and J called. A part of the clones is gone; compared with another copy, unresolved V genes explain less than half, and the rest is unexplained. That table furnishes V, J and clone size, whereas the DNA furnished D and trimming. The sample records some 130,000 clones, 87% of which are singletons. Jointly, the top ten make up approximately 1.6% of the sample.

The data stem from a study of T cell responses to AZD1222 COVID-19 vaccine (dated by TCRdb to the early 2020s). A note on the overall study: AZD1222 recipients whose second dose came at about 4 weeks and those whose second dose came at about 12 weeks were combined into one group, since spike-specific TCR depth and breadth did not differ between the two schedules. Trial participants were enrolled by age into 18-55, 56-69 and 70-plus year subgroups, with 148, 28 and 57 TCR-sequenced participants respectively. A total of roughly 240 trial participants underwent TCR sequencing, of whom some 210 received two doses of AZD1222 and around 26 received two doses of the MenACWY control vaccine.

Study-level results and caveats: Because no samples from the day 14 peak response were available, repertoires could be characterized only after the peak T cell response. Participants were mostly white British, with more females than males. The authors suggested clonal diversity may have been underestimated. The whole spike protein was spanned by vaccine-associated CD4 TCRs, and dominant responses were seen in regions 160-218 and 743-854. The 56-69-year group was small, and its depth increase did not reach significance, likely because of low power. Conclusions about previously exposed vaccinees are limited because only 6 or 7 AZD1222 recipients were SARS-CoV-2 seropositive at baseline. Nearly half of unique spike-specific TCRs reportedly recognized epitopes outside regions mutated in the B.1.351 and B.1.1.7 variants. After two AZD1222 doses, spike-specific TCR breadth and depth were significantly higher than at day 0 and than in MenACWY recipients.

From its cysteine to its phenylalanine, the CDR3 spans 12 amino acids. Of the read, only the CDR3 DNA is kept; its 36 bases are in frame from base 1. The germline V gene encodes CDR1 MGHDK and CDR2 SYGVNS. V is reduced by 4 bases and J by 5 bases, leaving a spacing of 8 bases between them. Per the publication, the time point label means: baseline before first vaccination. Vaccinee samples came from UK trials COV001 and COV002, including a single-blind randomized controlled phase 2/3 trial of AZD1222 (ChAdOx1 nCoV-19) in healthy adults. For TCRbeta chain sequencing, PBMC samples were collected from trial participants at day 0 and at day 28 after the second dose.

This TCR came from an adult in good health. This material consisted of peripheral blood, taken on day 0 of AZD1222 vaccination. The V and J genes are TRBV25-1 and TRBJ1-2; the D segment could be TRBD1, given 6 matching bases. Here is the DNA: TGTGCCAGCAGTGGGGGGACATATGGCTACACCTTC. The translation is CASSGGTYGYTF.